The 22 T cell receptor beta chains presented below share a single source sample, sequenced in a study of shared clonotypes between healthy human individuals. The method was immunoSEQ multiplex PCR; TCRdb's version includes in-frame clones alone and lacks a portion of them. This sample has about 2.1 million clones; about 92% occur once, and the top ten carry 1.5% to 2%. CD45RO-negative, CCR7-positively selected cells formed the naive CD8 fraction, excluding terminally differentiated effector memory CD45RA+ cells. Sequenced material: naive CD8+ T cells from PBMCs. These receptors were collected from a man between 18 and 35 years old in good health. Some clones in this sample may be carry-over from other donors' samples.

The chain is built from TRBV5-5 and TRBJ2-3, with D hard to call. This CDR3 region has 15 residues. The germline CDR1 and CDR2 sequences are SGHKS and YYEKEE (reference sequence). V lost 0 bases to trimming and J lost 0 bases, with 8 bases between them. CDR3: CASSLVPSSTDTQYF. Written as DNA, the CDR3 is TGTGCCAGCAGCTTGGTCCCCTCGAGCACAGATACGCAGTATTTT.

This clone was picked up one time. The chain combines TRBV4-3 with TRBJ1-1; 8 nucleotides align to TRBD1. V trimming: 4 bases; J trimming: 11 bases; junction bases outside the gene matches: 12. This CDR3 spans 14 amino acids. Germline V CDR1 and CDR2: LGHNA, YSLEER. The CDR3 protein is CASSPAGRGRGAFF. For the CDR3, the DNA is TGCGCCAGCAGCCCGGCTGGCAGGGGGCGCGGGGCTTTCTTT.

This clone was observed a handful of times. The V gene is TRBV7-9, the J gene TRBJ1-2; the D is unclear. This CDR3 is 13 amino acids long. The V and J ends lost 4 bases and 6 bases respectively, with 12 bases between them. Germline CDR1 reads SEHNR; CDR2 reads FQNEAQ (reference sequence). CDR3: CASSSGDGDGYTF. The CDR3 region has the DNA TGTGCCAGCAGCTCCGGGGATGGAGATGGCTACACCTTC. The variable domain in full, with the rest retrieved from reference TRBV7-9 and TRBJ1-2, is DTGVSQNPRHKITKRGQNVTFRCDPISEHNRLYWYRQTLGQGPEFLTYFQNEAQLEKSRLLSDRFSAERPKGSFSTLEIQRTEQGDSAMYLCASSSGDGDGYTFGSGTRLTVV.

The V gene is TRBV27, the J gene TRBJ2-5, with TRBD1 identical over 10 bases. The J call could be wrong; TRBJ2-7 is a better fit for the DNA end. Germline CDR1 is MNHEY and CDR2 is SMNVEV (reference sequence). This CDR3 has 14 amino acids. DNA for the CDR3: TGTGCCAGCAGTGTCGGGACAGGGGCCTACGAGCAGTACTTC. Protein: CASSVGTGAYEQYF.

The chain carries TRBV14 and TRBJ2-2, with TRBD2 matching over 9 bases. In germline, CDR1 is SGHDN, CDR2 FVKESK. With 4 bases clipped from V and 6 bases from J, the junction kept 9 bases outside the gene matches. The CDR3 is 16 amino acids. This CDR3 is CASSPLAGPWAGELFF. In DNA form, the CDR3 reads TGTGCCAGCAGCCCCCTAGCGGGGCCATGGGCCGGGGAGCTGTTTTTT.

This chain uses TRBV5-1 with TRBJ2-1; D is possibly TRBD1 (5 bases). CDR3 length: 14 amino acids. The V and J ends lost 4 bases and 1 base respectively, with 9 bases between them. Germline V gives CDR1 SGHRS, CDR2 YFSETQ. CDR3 protein: CASSGRESYNEQFF. The CDR3 nucleotides are TGCGCCAGCAGCGGCAGGGAATCCTACAATGAGCAGTTCTTC.

The chain couples TRBV4-1 to TRBJ1-5; D is unresolved. Germline V gene data show CDR1 as MGHRA and CDR2 as YSYEKL. The CDR3 covers 15 residues. Trimming stripped 0 bases from V and 5 bases from J, with 11 bases between. The CDR3 nucleotides are TGCGCCAGCAGCCAAGAGGAGGGCCTGGATCAGCCCCAGCATTTT. Translation: CASSQEEGLDQPQHF.

The chain uses TRBV7-9 and TRBJ1-1, with 7 positions matching TRBD1. The length of the CDR3 is 15 residues. The germline CDR1 and CDR2 sequences are SEHNR and FQNEAQ (reference sequence). J lost 3 bases, V lost 4 bases, and 8 bases had no gene match. DNA for the CDR3: TGTGCCAGCAGCTCAAGACAGGGAGCCTACACTGAAGCTTTCTTT. The encoded protein is CASSSRQGAYTEAFF.

V usage is TRBV9 and J usage is TRBJ2-1; 8 positions agree with TRBD2. J was trimmed by 1 base and V by 4 bases; bases with no gene match: 10. The CDR3 sequence is 17 residues long. The V gene's germline CDR1 is SGDLS and CDR2 YYNGEE. The CDR3 sequence is CASSSLGAGESYNEQFF. DNA of the CDR3: TGTGCCAGCAGCTCCTTGGGAGCGGGAGAATCCTACAATGAGCAGTTCTTC.

For this clone: The sample holds other DNA sequences that translate to the same CDR3. The genes are TRBV30 and TRBJ2-1, with 8 bases identical to TRBD2. The CDR3 has 12 amino acids. Trimming took 1 base from V and 7 from J; bases not matched to a gene: 0. Germline V gene lookup returns CDR1 GTSNPN and CDR2 SVGIG (reference sequence). CDR3 region: CAWSASGNEQFF. The CDR3 region has the DNA TGTGCCTGGAGTGCTAGCGGGAATGAGCAGTTCTTC.

In the case of this clone: The sample contains more than one DNA sequence encoding this CDR3. The V gene is TRBV28, the J gene TRBJ2-2; 8 bases agree with TRBD1. The V gene's germline CDR1 is MDHEN and CDR2 SYDVKM. V was pared by 2 bases and J by 4 bases, with 0 bases of the junction left unmatched. The CDR3 is 14 residues long. CDR3 loop: CASSLTGGTGELFF. The DNA for the CDR3 is TGTGCCAGCAGTTTAACAGGGGGCACCGGGGAGCTGTTTTTT.

V is TRBV27 and J is TRBJ2-1; 8 bases agree with TRBD2. CDR1 and CDR2 from the germline V gene are MNHEY and SMNVEV (reference sequence). The length of the CDR3 is 14 residues. V dropped 5 bases and J dropped 5; count of bases not matched to a gene: 5. This chain's CDR3 is CASSPGTRHNEQFF. For the CDR3, the DNA is TGTGCCAGCAGTCCGGGGACTAGACACAATGAGCAGTTCTTC.

This clone was picked up one time. This chain connects TRBV19 to TRBJ1-1; tentatively, D is TRBD1 (5 bases). From germline, CDR1 is LNHDA and CDR2 SQIVND (reference sequence). The V gene lost 5 bases and the J gene lost 1 base, with 8 bases spanning the gap. The CDR3 consists of 13 residues. In DNA, the CDR3 is TGTGCCAGTAGTCCACAGGCGAACACTGAAGCTTTCTTT. Protein: CASSPQANTEAFF.

The chain combines TRBV28 with TRBJ2-1; D is perhaps TRBD2 (6 bases). The V end lost 4 bases, the J end lost 3 bases, and 16 bases lay between the germline ends. The germline V gene has CDR1 MDHEN and CDR2 SYDVKM. The CDR3 consists of 16 residues. CDR3 sequence reads: CASSSTSHLNYNEQFF. CDR3 bases: TGTGCCAGCAGTTCAACTAGCCATCTCAACTACAATGAGCAGTTCTTC.

This chain joins TRBV7-9 and TRBJ2-7, with D uncertain. The V gene's germline CDR1 is SEHNR and CDR2 FQNEAQ (reference sequence). The CDR3 length is 14 residues. V shed 0 bases and J shed 4 bases, with 10 bases lying between them. The CDR3 protein is CASSLAGIVYEQYF. The CDR3 DNA reads TGTGCCAGCAGCTTAGCAGGGATAGTATACGAGCAGTACTTC.

This chain connects TRBV28 to TRBJ2-5; D possibly uses TRBD1 or TRBD2 (5 bases each). V was trimmed by 3 bases and J by 5 bases, leaving 19 bases between them. The CDR3 runs 16 residues. CDR1 is MDHEN, CDR2 SYDVKM, per germline. In nucleotides, the CDR3 is TGTGCCAGCAGTTTCCTTAGGGGAGACCCTGGGGAGACCCAGTACTTC. Amino acids: CASSFLRGDPGETQYF.

The V gene is TRBV19, the J gene TRBJ1-1, with D possibly TRBD1 on 6 matching bases. Germline V CDR1 and CDR2: LNHDA, SQIVND (reference sequence). V lost 1 base, J lost 6 bases, and 12 bases lay in between. This CDR3 contains 14 residues. The CDR3 coding sequence is TGTGCCAGTAGTATAGCGGGGGGGCTCCCTGAAGCTTTCTTT. Translated: CASSIAGGLPEAFF.

The chain joins TRBV12-5 to TRBJ1-1; D not resolved. Germline V gene data show CDR1 as LGHNT and CDR2 as FRNRAP. The CDR3 has 16 residues. V dropped 1 base and J dropped 1 base, with 13 bases sitting between them. Written as DNA, the CDR3 is TGTGCTAGTGGTTTGGACCCCCCCAGCGGGAACACTGAAGCTTTCTTT. Protein product: CASGLDPPSGNTEAFF.

Regarding this clone: The same CDR3 can be traced to other DNA sequences in this sample. This chain uses TRBV13 with TRBJ2-2; tentatively, D is TRBD2 (5 bases). Germline CDR1 reads PRHDT; CDR2 reads FYEKMQ (reference sequence). With 3 bases removed from V and 6 bases from J, the gap between germline ends came to 5 bases. The CDR3 spans 12 residues. CDR3 region: CASSLGAGELFF. The CDR3 region has the DNA TGTGCCAGCAGCTTGGGAGCCGGGGAGCTGTTTTTT. Full variable domain (rest looked up from reference TRBV13 and TRBJ2-2): AAGVIQSPRHLIKEKRETATLKCYPIPRHDTVYWYQQGPGQDPQFLISFYEKMQSDKGSIPDRFSAQQFSDYHSELNMSSLELGDSALYFCASSLGAGELFFGEGSRLTVL.

The chain combines TRBV28 with TRBJ1-1; D is perhaps TRBD1 (6 bases). Trimming took 5 bases from V and 2 from J, leaving 15 bases between them. The CDR3 has 15 residues. The germline V gene encodes CDR1 MDHEN and CDR2 SYDVKM. CDR3: CASSALRGLNTEAFF. CDR3 coding DNA: TGTGCCAGCAGTGCATTGAGGGGGTTAAACACTGAAGCTTTCTTT.

The gene calls are TRBV27 and TRBJ2-7; 9 nucleotides align to TRBD2. The V segment lost 1 base and the J segment 0 bases; nucleotides outside the gene matches: 1. CDR3 length: 15 amino acids. Per germline, CDR1 MNHEY and CDR2 SMNVEV (reference sequence). CDR3 in DNA: TGTGCCAGCAGTTTATGGCGGGGGGGCTCCTACGAGCAGTACTTC. Its protein is CASSLWRGGSYEQYF.

This chain uses TRBV5-4 with TRBJ1-2; D is unresolved. From germline, CDR1 is SGHNT and CDR2 YYREEE (reference sequence). The CDR3 has 15 residues. Trimming took off 2 bases at V and 0 bases at J, with 11 bases between the two ends. Written as DNA, the CDR3 is TGTGCCAGCAGCTTAGTCTTCGGACCTAACTATGGCTACACCTTC. The encoded protein is CASSLVFGPNYGYTF. Full variable domain (remainder filled in from reference TRBV5-4 and TRBJ1-2): ETGVTQSPTHLIKTRGQQVTLRCSSQSGHNTVSWYQQALGQGPQFIFQYYREEENGRGNFPPRFSGLQFPNYSSELNVNALELDDSALYLCASSLVFGPNYGYTFGSGTRLTVV.